This TCR beta chain was captured in a study of T cells in Graves' hyperthyroidism and ophthalmopathy. The source material, RNA transcripts, was used to amplify TCR beta CDR3 regions. The TCR CDR3 was amplified in a first-round RT-PCR using the HTBI primer set. TCRdb re-called the multiplex PCR reads through MiXCR, storing one row per CDR3 protein. The sample contains about 96,000 distinct CDR3 sequences, roughly 49% of which appear only once. V lost 7 bases and J lost 2; bases outside the gene matches: 7. The CDR3 is 14 amino acids. Germline V gene sequence: CDR1 MDHEN, CDR2 SYDVKM. This clonotype came up a few times.

The chain uses TRBV28 and TRBJ2-7, with TRBD2 identical over 8 bases. The clonotype comes from a middle-aged woman with Graves' hyperthyroidism. Sequencing used blood. CDR3 bases: TGTGCCAGCATTAGAGCGGGAGTAACCTACGAGCAGTACTTC. It specifies CASIRAGVTYEQYF.